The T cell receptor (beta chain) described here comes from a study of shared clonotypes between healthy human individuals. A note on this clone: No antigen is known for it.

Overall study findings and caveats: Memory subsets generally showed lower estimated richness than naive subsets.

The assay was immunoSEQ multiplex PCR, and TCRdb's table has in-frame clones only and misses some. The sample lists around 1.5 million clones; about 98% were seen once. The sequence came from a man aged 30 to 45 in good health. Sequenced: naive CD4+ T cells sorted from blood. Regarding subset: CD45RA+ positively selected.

The CDR3 DNA follows: TGTGCCAGCGCCGGGGTAACCTACGAGCAGTACTTC. As protein: CASAGVTYEQYF. The chain links TRBV25-1 to TRBJ2-7, with D perhaps matching TRBD2 (5 bases). In germline, CDR1 is MGHDK, CDR2 SYGVNS. The V end lost 8 bases, the J end lost 2 bases, and 10 bases lay between the germline ends. The length of the CDR3 is 12 residues.